A single sample gave rise to the 12 T cell receptor beta chains below, sequenced in a study of identical twins (TCRdb year 2016). Libraries came from 5' RACE. The reads were generated on an Illumina HiSeq 2000. Using fastp at Q25 and MiXCR, TCRdb reprocessed the public reads and kept productive beta chains. Every entry covers one CDR3 protein and lists the most common genes and DNA from its rows. The sample contains 700,000 or so distinct CDR3 sequences, 20% to 25% of them found a single time. The ten largest account for around 4.5% of the sample. These data were likewise used in another study, on T cells expressing NK-cell markers.

The sequenced sample consisted of PBMCs. These receptors were obtained from a woman under 30 in good health.

The V call is TRBV5-1, the J call TRBJ2-7; 7 bases match TRBD1. CDR3 size: 14 residues. The germline V gene encodes CDR1 SGHRS and CDR2 YFSETQ. Losses at the gene ends were 0 bases for V and 2 bases for J; bases not matched to a gene: 2. The CDR3 DNA is TGCGCCAGCAGCTTGGAGGGACAGACCTACGAGCAGTACTTC. This sequence encodes CASSLEGQTYEQYF.

J is TRBJ1-1 and V is TRBV20-1; no definite D call. The CDR3 consists of 13 residues. V lost 3 bases and J lost 3, with 11 bases in between. CDR1 is DFQATT, CDR2 SNEGSKA, per germline (reference sequence). The CDR3 bases are TGCAGTGCTAGCTTCGACACCTACACTGAAGCTTTCTTT. Protein product: CSASFDTYTEAFF.

V gene TRBV7-9 combines with J gene TRBJ2-7; 7 positions match TRBD1. Germline values: CDR1 SEHNR, CDR2 FQNEAQ (reference sequence). V was pared by 1 base and J by 3 bases, with 9 bases of the junction left unmatched. CDR3 length: 16 amino acids. The DNA for the CDR3 is TGTGCCAGCAGCTTAGAACTCGCGGCAGGGGGCTACGAGCAGTACTTC. The encoded protein is CASSLELAAGGYEQYF.

This clonotype has just a few counts. The chain couples TRBV19 to TRBJ2-7, with D perhaps matching TRBD1 (5 bases). V was clipped by 0 bases and J by 0 bases, with 15 bases between them. The germline CDR1 and CDR2 sequences are LNHDA and SQIVND (reference sequence). The CDR3 runs 17 residues. CDR3 protein: CASSIDRPQGSSYEQYF. For the CDR3, the DNA is TGTGCCAGTAGTATAGATCGGCCGCAGGGAAGCTCCTACGAGCAGTACTTC. Complete variable domain (other parts from reference TRBV19 and TRBJ2-7): DGGITQSPKYLFRKEGQNVTLSCEQNLNHDAMYWYRQDPGQGLRLIYYSQIVNDFQKGDIAEGYSVSREKKESFPLTVTSAQKNPTAFYLCASSIDRPQGSSYEQYFGPGTRLTVT.

The chain joins TRBV28 to TRBJ2-7, with 7 bases fitting TRBD2. V lost 3 bases, J lost 5 bases, and 10 bases stayed unmatched. The V gene's germline CDR1 is MDHEN and CDR2 SYDVKM. The CDR3 runs to 15 residues. CDR3 in amino acids: CASSFLSGGGDEQYF. The CDR3 DNA reads TGTGCCAGCAGTTTCCTCTCCGGGGGAGGGGACGAGCAGTACTTC. Combining the CDR3 with reference TRBV28 and TRBJ2-7 gives the whole variable domain DVKVTQSSRYLVKRTGEKVFLECVQDMDHENMFWYRQDPGLGLRLIYFSYDVKMKEKGDIPEGYSVSREKKERFSLILESASTNQTSMYLCASSFLSGGGDEQYFGPGTRLTVT.

This clonotype was observed a few times. This chain links TRBV12-3 or TRBV12-4 with TRBJ2-1, with TRBD2 identical over 14 bases. With V trimmed by 6 bases and J by 2 bases, 3 bases remained unmatched. This CDR3 spans 16 amino acids. The CDR3 DNA reads as TGTGCCAGCAGCGGACTAGCGGGAGGAACCTACAATGAGCAGTTCTTC. This gives the protein CASSGLAGGTYNEQFF.

This clonotype was found a few times. The gene calls are TRBV27 and TRBJ1-5, with TRBD1 as a possible D gene (5 bases). The length of the CDR3 is 14 residues. CDR1 is MNHEY and CDR2 is SMNVEV in the germline V gene (reference sequence). The V gene lost 6 bases and the J gene lost 5 bases, with 14 bases spanning the gap. The CDR3 spells CASRGRSWDQPQHF. CDR3 in DNA: TGTGCCAGCAGGGGACGGAGCTGGGATCAGCCCCAGCATTTT.

The CDR3 DNA is TGCGCCAGCAGCGTGACTAGCGGGGGCCCTTACGAGCAGTACTTC. Encoded protein: CASSVTSGGPYEQYF. The V gene is TRBV4-1, the J gene TRBJ2-7, with 12 positions matching TRBD2. Trimming removed 5 bases from V and 4 bases from J; junction bases left unmatched: 6. The CDR3 loop spans 15 amino acids. Germline loops: CDR1 MGHRA, CDR2 YSYEKL.

This sequence joins TRBV11-2 and TRBJ2-3; weak D call: TRBD2 (6 bases). In germline, CDR1 is SGHAT, CDR2 FQNNGV. The CDR3 totals 15 residues. Trimming cost V 6 bases and J 4 bases, with 17 bases left between them. This CDR3 reads CASSRQLGGADTQYF. DNA of the CDR3: TGTGCCAGCAGTCGACAGCTTGGAGGGGCAGATACGCAGTATTTT.

CDR3 DNA sequence: TGTGCCAGCAGCCACAGGGGGTTCTACGAGCAGTACTTC. Residues: CASSHRGFYEQYF. The chain recombines TRBV6-1 with TRBJ2-7; 8 positions agree with TRBD1. The CDR3 loop spans 13 amino acids. Germline loops: CDR1 MNHNS, CDR2 SASEGT. Trimming took 6 bases from V and 3 from J; bases not matched to a gene: 4.

This clonotype was counted only a few times. This chain uses TRBV6-5 with TRBJ2-7; D is ambiguous. V was cut by 0 bases and J by 2 bases, with 11 bases left in between. This CDR3 has 15 residues. Germline V gene lookup returns CDR1 MNHEY and CDR2 SVGAGI. The CDR3 loop reads CASSYSFTSPYEQYF. CDR3 coding DNA: TGTGCCAGCAGTTACTCGTTCACAAGCCCCTACGAGCAGTACTTC.

Many counts were recorded for this clonotype. The chain couples TRBV6-1 to TRBJ2-2; D is undetermined. The germline V and J ends were trimmed by 6 bases and 5 bases, with 10 bases remaining between them. The CDR3 runs to 13 residues. Germline loops: CDR1 MNHNS, CDR2 SASEGT. CDR3 protein: CASRPTGTGELFF. CDR3 coding DNA: TGTGCCAGCAGACCCACTGGGACCGGGGAGCTGTTTTTT.